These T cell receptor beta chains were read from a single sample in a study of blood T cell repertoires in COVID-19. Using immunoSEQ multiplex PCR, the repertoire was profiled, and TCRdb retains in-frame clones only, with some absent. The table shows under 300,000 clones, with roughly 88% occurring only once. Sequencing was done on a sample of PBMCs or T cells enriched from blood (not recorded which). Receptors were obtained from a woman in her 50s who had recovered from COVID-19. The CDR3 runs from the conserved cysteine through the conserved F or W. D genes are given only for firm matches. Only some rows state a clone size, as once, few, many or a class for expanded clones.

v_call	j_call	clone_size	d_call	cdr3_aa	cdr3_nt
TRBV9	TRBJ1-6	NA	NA	CASSEGGDNSPLHF	TGTGCCAGCAGCGAGGGGGGGGATAATTCACCCCTCCACTTT
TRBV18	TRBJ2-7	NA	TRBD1	CASSPPGTVTEQYF	TGTGCCAGCTCACCACCGGGGACAGTCACAGAGCAGTACTTC
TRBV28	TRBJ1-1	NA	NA	CASSSPPGEGAEAFF	TGTGCCAGCAGTTCCCCCCCCGGGGAGGGGGCTGAAGCTTTCTTT
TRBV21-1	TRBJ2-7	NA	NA	CASSKESICVRGQGRAYEQYF	TGTGCCAGCAGCAAAGAAAGCATTTGTGTACGGGGACAGGGGAGAGCCTACGAGCAGTACTTC
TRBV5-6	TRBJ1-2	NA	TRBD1	CASSLGPGGVYGYTF	TGTGCCAGCAGCTTGGGGCCAGGGGGCGTCTATGGCTACACCTTC
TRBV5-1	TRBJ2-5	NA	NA	CASSLVGIATQYF	TGCGCCAGCAGCTTGGTCGGTATTGCGACCCAGTACTTC
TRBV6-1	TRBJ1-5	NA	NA	CASSEGQINQPQHF	TGTGCCAGCAGTGAGGGGCAAATCAATCAGCCCCAGCATTTT
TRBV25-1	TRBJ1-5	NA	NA	CASSSGSNQPQHF	TGTGCCAGCAGTTCGGGGAGCAATCAGCCCCAGCATTTT
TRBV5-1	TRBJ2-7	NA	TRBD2	CASSLGPRGGEQYF	TGCGCCAGCAGCTTGGGGCCCCGGGGGGGCGAGCAGTACTTC
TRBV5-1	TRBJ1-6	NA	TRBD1	CASSPGTASNSPLHF	TGCGCCAGCAGTCCTGGGACAGCCTCTAATTCACCCCTCCACTTT
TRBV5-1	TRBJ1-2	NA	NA	CASSLDSDGYTF	TGCGCCAGCAGCTTGGACAGTGATGGCTACACCTTC
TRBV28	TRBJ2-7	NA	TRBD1	CASSLWTGGIGHEQYF	TGTGCCAGCAGTTTATGGACAGGGGGCATCGGCCACGAGCAGTACTTC
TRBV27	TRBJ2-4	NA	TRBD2	CASRREGQNIQYF	TGTGCCAGCAGGAGGGAGGGGCAGAACATTCAGTACTTC
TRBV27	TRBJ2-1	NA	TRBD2	CASVQAGAHEQFF	TGTGCCAGCGTGCAAGCGGGAGCCCATGAGCAGTTCTTC
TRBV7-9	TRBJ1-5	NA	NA	CASSPRRGQPQHF	TGTGCCAGCAGCCCCCGACGGGGACAGCCCCAGCATTTT
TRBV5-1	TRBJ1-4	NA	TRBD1	CASSLARDSAVTNEKLFF	TGCGCCAGCAGCTTGGCCAGGGACAGTGCCGTCACTAATGAAAAACTGTTTTTT
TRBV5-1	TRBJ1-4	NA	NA	CASSGRGNEKLFF	TGCGCCAGCAGTGGCAGAGGGAATGAAAAACTGTTTTTT
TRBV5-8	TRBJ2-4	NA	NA	CASSYTNLAKNIQYF	TGTGCCAGCAGCTACACTAATTTAGCCAAAAACATTCAGTACTTC
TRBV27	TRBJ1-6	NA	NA	CASSLSGQTNSPLHF	TGTGCCAGCAGTTTATCTGGACAGACGAATTCACCCCTCCACTTT
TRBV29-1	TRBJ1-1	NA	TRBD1	CSVIPQGAKTEAFF	TGCAGCGTGATACCACAGGGGGCAAAGACTGAAGCTTTCTTT
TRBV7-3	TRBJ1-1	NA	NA	CASSRGGDTEAFF	TGTGCCAGCAGCCGCGGGGGGGACACTGAAGCTTTCTTT
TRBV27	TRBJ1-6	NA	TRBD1	CASSFSDRGNSPLHF	TGTGCCAGCAGTTTCTCCGACAGGGGTAATTCACCCCTCCACTTT
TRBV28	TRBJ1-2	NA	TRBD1	CASSPTGGSGYGYTF	TGTGCCAGCAGTCCTACAGGGGGCTCGGGCTATGGCTACACCTTC
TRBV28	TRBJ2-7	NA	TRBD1	CASKTYDRAQYEQYF	TGTGCCAGCAAGACTTACGACAGGGCCCAATACGAGCAGTACTTC
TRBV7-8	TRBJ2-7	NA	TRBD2	CASSLAFQRGSSYEQYF	TGTGCCAGCAGCTTAGCGTTTCAGCGGGGGAGCTCCTACGAGCAGTACTTC
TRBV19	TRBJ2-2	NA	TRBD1	CASSISRQGATGELFF	TGTGCCAGTAGTATCAGCAGACAGGGGGCCACCGGGGAGCTGTTTTTT
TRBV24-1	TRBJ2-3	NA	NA	CATSDSSGDTQYF	TGTGCCACCAGTGATTCCAGCGGAGATACGCAGTATTTT
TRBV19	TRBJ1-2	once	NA	CASSRWEKLNYGYTF	TGTGCCAGTAGCCGTTGGGAGAAACTTAACTATGGCTACACCTTC
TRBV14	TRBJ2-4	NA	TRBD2	CASSQETTSGNHIQYF	TGTGCCAGCAGCCAAGAGACGACTAGCGGGAACCACATTCAGTACTTC
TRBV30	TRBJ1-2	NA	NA	CALEIREGGYGYTF	TGTGCGTTGGAGATTAGGGAGGGTGGATATGGCTACACCTTC
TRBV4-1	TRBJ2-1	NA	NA	CASSQEEGYNEQFF	TGCGCCAGCAGCCAAGAGGAGGGTTACAATGAGCAGTTCTTC
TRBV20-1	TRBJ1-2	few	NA	CSASAETPLEGYTF	TGCAGTGCTAGTGCCGAAACCCCCCTAGAAGGCTACACCTTC
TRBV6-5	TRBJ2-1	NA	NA	CALGDTSSYNEQFF	TGTGCCCTTGGGGACACCAGCTCCTACAATGAGCAGTTCTTC
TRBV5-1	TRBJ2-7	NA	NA	CASSSKAAAAHEQYF	TGCGCCAGCAGCTCAAAGGCTGCCGCGGCCCACGAGCAGTACTTC
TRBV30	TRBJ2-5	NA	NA	CAWSVEGLETQYF	TGTGCCTGGAGTGTGGAGGGTCTGGAGACCCAGTACTTC
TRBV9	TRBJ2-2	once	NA	CASTQGGFSNTGELFF	TGTGCCAGCACGCAGGGCGGCTTCTCGAACACCGGGGAGCTGTTTTTT
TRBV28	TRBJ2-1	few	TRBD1	CASSLWALTGHNEQFF	TGTGCCAGCAGTTTATGGGCATTGACAGGGCACAATGAGCAGTTCTTC
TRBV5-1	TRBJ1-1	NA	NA	CASRKQGVMNTEAFF	TGCGCCAGCAGAAAACAGGGAGTCATGAACACTGAAGCTTTCTTT
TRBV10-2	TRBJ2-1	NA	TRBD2	CASRVAGGYNEQFF	TGCGCCAGCCGGGTAGCGGGAGGATACAATGAGCAGTTCTTC
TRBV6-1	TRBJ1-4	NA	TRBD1	CASSDRGYTNEKLFF	TGTGCCAGCAGTGACAGGGGGTATACTAATGAAAAACTGTTTTTT
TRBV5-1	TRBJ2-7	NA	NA	CASSLRLSSYEQYF	TGCGCCAGCAGCTTAAGACTGTCATCCTACGAGCAGTACTTC
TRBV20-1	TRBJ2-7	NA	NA	CSATLAYEQYF	TGCAGTGCTACCCTAGCCTACGAGCAGTACTTC
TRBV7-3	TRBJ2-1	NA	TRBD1	CASSLQDRGSDEQFF	TGTGCCAGCAGCTTACAGGACAGGGGTAGCGATGAGCAGTTCTTC
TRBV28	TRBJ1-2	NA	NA	CASGMTGWGNGYTF	TGTGCCAGCGGGATGACAGGATGGGGCAATGGCTACACCTTC
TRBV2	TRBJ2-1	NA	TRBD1	CASSDSQGARYNEQFF	TGTGCCAGCAGTGACTCGCAGGGGGCGCGGTACAATGAGCAGTTCTTC
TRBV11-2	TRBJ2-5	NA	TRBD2	CASSPGLAGAETQYF	TGTGCCAGCAGCCCCGGACTAGCGGGAGCAGAGACCCAGTACTTC
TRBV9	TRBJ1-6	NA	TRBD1	CASSMGQGDSPLHF	TGTGCCAGCAGCATGGGACAGGGGGATTCACCCCTCCACTTT
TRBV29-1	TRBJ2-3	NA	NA	CSVAPTGTSSTDTQYF	TGCAGCGTGGCGCCGACAGGAACCTCTAGCACAGATACGCAGTATTTT
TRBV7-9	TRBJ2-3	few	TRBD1	CASSSTGISTDTQYF	TGTGCCAGCAGCTCGACAGGGATAAGCACAGATACGCAGTATTTT
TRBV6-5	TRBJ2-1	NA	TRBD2	CASSRGTSAIGEQFF	TGTGCCAGCAGCCGAGGGACTAGCGCCATAGGGGAGCAGTTCTTC
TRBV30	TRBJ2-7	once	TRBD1	CAWSRDRAFEQYF	TGTGCCTGGAGTCGTGACAGGGCGTTCGAGCAGTACTTC
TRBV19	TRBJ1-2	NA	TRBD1	CASTARQGEDGYTF	TGTGCCAGTACCGCAAGACAGGGGGAGGATGGCTACACCTTC
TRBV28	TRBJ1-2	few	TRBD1	CASRSDRDFNYGYTF	TGTGCCAGCAGGTCCGACAGGGACTTTAACTATGGCTACACCTTC
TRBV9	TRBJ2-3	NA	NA	CASSAGSGPDTQYF	TGTGCCAGCAGCGCAGGGAGCGGGCCAGATACGCAGTATTTT
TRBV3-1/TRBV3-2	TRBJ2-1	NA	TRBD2	CASSQGSGRGYNEQFF	TGTGCCAGCAGCCAAGGTAGCGGGAGGGGCTACAATGAGCAGTTCTTC
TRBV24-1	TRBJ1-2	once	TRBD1	CATSGQGQGQNGYTF	TGTGCCACCAGTGGGCAGGGACAGGGTCAGAATGGCTACACCTTC
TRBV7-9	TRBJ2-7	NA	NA	CASSLPSSYEQYF	TGTGCCAGCAGCCTCCCGAGCTCCTACGAGCAGTACTTC
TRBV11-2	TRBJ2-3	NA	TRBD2	CASSLVLAGPTDTQYF	TGTGCCAGCAGCTTAGTACTAGCGGGACCCACAGATACGCAGTATTTT
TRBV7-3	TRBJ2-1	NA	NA	CASSSYRDNEQFF	TGTGCCAGCAGCTCCTACAGGGATAATGAGCAGTTCTTC